This T cell receptor beta chain was obtained from a study of beta chain features in type 1 diabetes. Looking at the study overall: Patients were similar to healthy donors in age and gender (as well as in cell yields).

Overall study results and limits: Shortening of TCRB CDR3s, moderate but significant, appeared in all four CD4+ subsets of Type 1 diabetes patients. Whatever favoring of shorter templates PCR might show would apply equally to patients and controls. Naive, central memory and regulatory TCRB repertoires appeared more similar among patients than healthy donors. For TCRB rearrangement, an influence of HLA type remained unresolved here.

Trimming shortened V by 0 bases and J by 7 bases, and 12 bases separated the two germline ends. The CDR3 totals 14 residues. CDR1 and CDR2 (germline): SGHTA, FQGNSA. Turning to this clone: Its target is not known.

Of the isolated RNA, all was reverse transcribed, and so the sequenced material was expressed TCRB transcripts. The assay was immunoSEQ multiplex PCR, and TCRdb's table has in-frame clones only and misses some. The repertoire holds about 340,000 clones, with roughly 8.8% as singletons. This receptor was identified in a man in his thirties or forties with type 1 diabetes. Sequencing input: central memory CD4+ T cells from blood. This chain links TRBV7-2 with TRBJ1-2; TRBD1 is a possible D gene (5 bases). In DNA form, the CDR3 reads TGTGCCAGCAGCTTAGCCCGGGATCAGGGTGGCTACACCTTC. The encoded protein is CASSLARDQGGYTF.